The clone carrying this T cell receptor (beta chain) has at least ten counts. Its antigen is not identified. The data are from a study of metastatic and nonmetastatic thyroid tumors. Across the whole study: Across blood and tumor or nodule tissue, repertoires from malignant and benign thyroid patients were compared with one another. The study, taken as a whole, reports: Patients with malignant thyroid tumors reportedly had significantly higher TCR beta diversity than those with benign nodules, in blood and tumor.

MiXCR was used by TCRdb to re-call the PCR reads. This sample has about 20,000 clones, with 9% to 15% found just once. Every patient was untreated before thyroid surgery. V shed 2 bases and J shed 2 bases, with 13 bases lying between them. Germline CDR1 and CDR2: KGHSH and LQKENI. This CDR3 region has 15 residues. Sequencing was performed on blood. The clonotype originates from a male donor with papillary thyroid cancer or a benign thyroid nodule (not recorded which). Some clones in this sample may be carry-over from other donors' samples. The rearrangement links TRBV18 to TRBJ2-7; D might be TRBD2 (5 bases). Here the CDR3 DNA reads TGTGCCAGCTCACCAATGGGAGCAGGAGCCTACGAGCAGTACTTC. This translates into CASSPMGAGAYEQYF. The complete variable domain, with remaining parts taken from reference TRBV18 and TRBJ2-7, reads NAGVMQNPRHLVRRRGQEARLRCSPMKGHSHVYWYRQLPEEGLKFMVYLQKENIIDESGMPKERFSAEFPKEGPSILRIQQVVRGDSAAYFCASSPMGAGAYEQYFGPGTRLTVT.